Listed here are 8 T cell receptor beta chains from one sample, sequenced in a study of blood T cell repertoires in COVID-19. Using immunoSEQ multiplex PCR, the repertoire was profiled, and TCRdb retains in-frame clones only, with some absent. This table has 150,000 to 200,000 clones, over 80% appearing once. Sequencing was carried out using PBMCs or T cells enriched from blood (not recorded which). Source of these receptors: a woman aged 30 to 39 who had been exposed to COVID-19.

J is TRBJ2-7 and V is TRBV5-5; no clear D gene. Germline V lookup: CDR1 SGHKS, CDR2 YYEKEE (reference sequence). The V gene lost 1 base and the J gene lost 3 bases, with 5 bases spanning the gap. The CDR3 covers 12 residues. The DNA for the CDR3 is TGTGCCAGCAGCTTGATTAACTACGAGCAGTACTTC. This codes for CASSLINYEQYF.

The chain is built from TRBV4-1 and TRBJ2-7; D possibly corresponds to TRBD2 (5 bases). The CDR3 covers 16 residues. CDR1 is MGHRA, CDR2 YSYEKL, per germline. V was shortened by 4 bases and J by 0 bases, with 16 bases between the two germline ends. The CDR3 region has the DNA TGCGCCAGCAGCCGGGCAGGAGGAGCCTTCTCCTACGAGCAGTACTTC. Protein product: CASSRAGGAFSYEQYF.

This chain uses TRBV5-1 with TRBJ1-4; D is undetermined. Trimming cost V 3 bases and J 8 bases, with 17 bases left between them. CDR1 SGHRS and CDR2 YFSETQ come from the germline V gene. The length of the CDR3 is 15 residues. The CDR3 is CASSSSNYNQEKLFF. The CDR3 DNA reads as TGCGCCAGCAGCTCCTCGAACTATAACCAGGAAAAACTGTTTTTT.

The V and J genes are TRBV5-1 and TRBJ2-1; D is ambiguous. The CDR3 consists of 14 residues. The germline gives CDR1 SGHRS, CDR2 YFSETQ. Deletions cut 2 bases from V and 5 bases from J, with 11 bases between. The chain's CDR3 is CASSFNPTDNEQFF. CDR3 DNA sequence: TGCGCCAGCAGCTTTAACCCGACTGACAATGAGCAGTTCTTC.

The chain joins TRBV3-1 (or the pseudogene TRBV3-2) to TRBJ1-1, with TRBD1 identical over 10 bases. The germline V gene has CDR1 LGHDT and CDR2 YNNKEL (reference sequence). The CDR3 is 18 residues long. The trim removed 3 bases at V and 3 bases at J, leaving 13 bases unmatched. The CDR3 nucleotides read TGTGCCAGCAGCCACCTTTACCACCGGGACAGGGGTCACACTGAAGCTTTCTTT. Its protein product is CASSHLYHRDRGHTEAFF.

This chain uses TRBV29-1 with TRBJ1-2; 7 bases are a match to TRBD1. Germline CDR1 reads SQVTM; CDR2 reads ANQGSEA. J lost 6 bases, V lost 5 bases, and 6 bases had no gene match. The CDR3 runs 12 residues. The CDR3 DNA is TGCAGCGTTTTACCCGGACAGGATGGCTACACCTTC. Its translation: CSVLPGQDGYTF.

The genes are TRBV29-1 and TRBJ2-5; 10 bases are a match to TRBD1. Trimming at V came to 6 bases and at J to 5 bases, leaving 6 bases not matched to a gene. In germline, CDR1 is SQVTM, CDR2 ANQGSEA. The length of the CDR3 is 13 residues. The CDR3 region has the DNA TGCAGCGTCGCGACAGGGGGCGAGGAGACCCAGTACTTC. The encoded protein is CSVATGGEETQYF.

This clone came up once. The chain combines TRBV6-2 or TRBV6-3 with TRBJ2-5, with TRBD1 matching 8 bases. CDR3 length: 13 amino acids. Unmatched junction bases numbered 2, after V lost 4 bases and J lost 4 bases. Germline assignment: CDR1 MNHEY and CDR2 SVGEGT. For the CDR3, the DNA is TGTGCCAGCAGTTCGACAGGGGTAGAGACCCAGTACTTC. Encoded protein: CASSSTGVETQYF.